The 26 T cell receptor beta chains presented below share a single source sample, sequenced in a study of CD8+ T cells in alopecia areata. It was cDNA, reverse transcribed from extracted RNA, that served as the sequencing template. TCRdb's table, derived via immunoSEQ multiplex PCR, lists solely in-frame clones and lacks some. The table includes about 130,000 clones, 50% to 60% detected once. Sequences were derived from CD4+ T cells sorted from blood, sampled at week 0. These receptors came from a human donor with alopecia areata.

This clone occurred a few times. The V gene is TRBV4-3, the J gene TRBJ1-1; a weak D match, TRBD1 (5 bases). The ends were cut back, 2 bases at V and 5 bases at J, with 27 bases in the middle. This CDR3 is built from 19 residues. The V gene's germline CDR1 is LGHNA and CDR2 YSLEER. CDR3 DNA: TGCGCCAGCAGCCAAAAGCCCCCGAACTTTGGACACCTTGGGACTGAAGCTTTCTTT. Protein product: CASSQKPPNFGHLGTEAFF.

The rearrangement joins TRBV4-3 to TRBJ1-1; 7 bases are shared with TRBD1. V trimming: 0 bases; J trimming: 4 bases; junction bases outside the gene matches: 5. CDR1 is LGHNA, CDR2 YSLEER, per germline. The CDR3 spans 15 residues. DNA for the CDR3: TGCGCCAGCAGCCAAGACGCAGGGGGTTTCACTGAAGCTTTCTTT. Its protein is CASSQDAGGFTEAFF.

In this sample, this clone turned up a few times. V is TRBV7-2 and J is TRBJ2-3, with D possibly being TRBD2 (6 bases). This CDR3 comprises 14 residues. CDR1 and CDR2 from the germline V gene are SGHTA and FQGNSA. Trimming removed 5 bases from V and 1 base from J, with 10 bases in between. CDR3 sequence reads: CASSPGRRTDTQYF. In nucleotides, the CDR3 is TGTGCCAGCAGCCCAGGGAGGCGCACAGATACGCAGTATTTT. The variable domain in full, with the rest retrieved from reference TRBV7-2 and TRBJ2-3, is GAGVSQSPSNKVTEKGKDVELRCDPISGHTALYWYRQSLGQGLEFLIYFQGNSAPDKSGLPSDRFSAERTGGSVSTLTIQRTQQEDSAVYLCASSPGRRTDTQYFGPGTRLTVL.

This chain uses TRBV25-1 with TRBJ2-3; no definite D call. This CDR3 comprises 13 residues. V was trimmed by 5 bases and J by 5 bases, leaving 11 bases between them. Germline CDR1 reads MGHDK; CDR2 reads SYGVNS. Here the CDR3 DNA reads TGTGCCAGCAGTCCGAAAGACCGAGATACGCAGTATTTT. Translation: CASSPKDRDTQYF.

The table lists this clone with a few counts. The rearrangement joins TRBV5-1 to TRBJ1-1, with a weak D call TRBD1 (5 bases). This CDR3 comprises 14 residues. With 4 bases removed from V and 3 bases from J, the gap between germline ends came to 13 bases. Germline lookup yields CDR1 SGHRS and CDR2 YFSETQ. CDR3 coding DNA: TGCGCCAGCAGCGAACGGAGGGGTGACACTGAAGCTTTCTTT. Its translation is CASSERRGDTEAFF.

The V call is TRBV7-9, the J call TRBJ2-5; D perhaps matches TRBD2 (5 bases). The V gene lost 2 bases and the J gene lost 5 bases, with 9 bases spanning the gap. The germline gives CDR1 SEHNR, CDR2 FQNEAQ (reference sequence). The CDR3 length is 13 residues. The CDR3 protein is CASSLYRGETQYF. The CDR3 nucleotides read TGTGCCAGCAGCTTATATCGAGGGGAGACCCAGTACTTC.

As for this clone: Germline and junction disagree at one end, which may indicate a read error. The chain links TRBV10-3 to TRBJ1-1; 7 bases align to TRBD1. Germline V CDR1 and CDR2: ENHRY, SYGVKD. There are 13 residues in the CDR3. The CDR3 DNA reads as TGTGCCATTACAGGGGAGGAGAACCCTGAAGCTTTCTTT. Encoded protein: CAITGEENPEAFF.

J is TRBJ2-3 and V is TRBV9; D remains unclear. Germline V gene sequence: CDR1 SGDLS, CDR2 YYNGEE. V was cut by 0 bases and J by 4 bases, with 6 bases left in between. The CDR3 spans 13 residues. Here the CDR3 reads CASSVEAADTQYF. CDR3 in DNA: TGTGCCAGCAGCGTAGAAGCCGCAGATACGCAGTATTTT.

This clone was seen a few times. This chain links TRBV19 with TRBJ1-1, with D uncertain. Per germline, CDR1 LNHDA and CDR2 SQIVND (reference sequence). The germline V and J ends were trimmed by 3 bases and 0 bases, with 5 bases remaining between them. The CDR3 runs to 13 residues. CDR3 region: CASSIGMNTEAFF. CDR3 DNA sequence: TGTGCCAGTAGTATCGGCATGAACACTGAAGCTTTCTTT.

The genes are TRBV5-4 and TRBJ2-3; the D gene could be TRBD1 or TRBD2 (5 bases each). The CDR3 loop spans 16 amino acids. V was clipped by 4 bases and J by 0 bases, with 15 bases between them. Looked up from germline, CDR1 is SGHNT and CDR2 is YYREEE (reference sequence). The CDR3 region has the DNA TGTGCCAGCAGCACGGGGCCCACCCCGAGCACAGATACGCAGTATTTT. Residues: CASSTGPTPSTDTQYF.

V is TRBV18 and J is TRBJ2-7; 7 bases fit TRBD2. Trimming cost V 6 bases and J 6 bases; bases outside gene matches: 17. This CDR3 contains 16 residues. Germline values: CDR1 KGHSH, CDR2 LQKENI. This CDR3 is CASSSGGGPVSTEQYF. As DNA, the CDR3 is TGTGCCAGCTCTTCTGGGGGAGGGCCGGTTTCTACCGAGCAGTACTTC. Full variable domain (outside the CDR3, taken from reference TRBV18 and TRBJ2-7): NAGVMQNPRHLVRRRGQEARLRCSPMKGHSHVYWYRQLPEEGLKFMVYLQKENIIDESGMPKERFSAEFPKEGPSILRIQQVVRGDSAAYFCASSSGGGPVSTEQYFGPGTRLTVT.

V is TRBV7-2 and J is TRBJ2-3; D gene unclear. The V end lost 5 bases, the J end lost 6 bases, and 15 bases lay between the germline ends. The CDR3 extends over 14 amino acids. CDR1 SGHTA and CDR2 FQGNSA come from the germline V gene. Written as DNA, the CDR3 is TGTGCCAGCAGCCCCCTCCAGGTGGGCGATACGCAGTATTTT. It specifies CASSPLQVGDTQYF. Full variable domain (rest looked up from reference TRBV7-2 and TRBJ2-3): GAGVSQSPSNKVTEKGKDVELRCDPISGHTALYWYRQSLGQGLEFLIYFQGNSAPDKSGLPSDRFSAERTGGSVSTLTIQRTQQEDSAVYLCASSPLQVGDTQYFGPGTRLTVL.

V gene TRBV7-3 combines with J gene TRBJ2-3; 14 bases line up with TRBD2. The trim removed 3 bases at V and 5 bases at J, leaving 7 bases unmatched. The CDR3 extends over 17 amino acids. CDR1 is SGHTA and CDR2 is FQGTGA in the germline V gene. DNA for the CDR3: TGTGCCAGCAGCTTTGGGACTAGCGGGGGCCGGGGAGATACGCAGTATTTT. It yields the protein CASSFGTSGGRGDTQYF.

The genes are TRBV7-9 and TRBJ2-7; maybe TRBD2 (5 bases). The V gene lost 1 base and the J gene lost 2 bases, with 12 bases spanning the gap. The CDR3 length is 15 residues. Germline V gene data show CDR1 as SEHNR and CDR2 as FQNEAQ (reference sequence). Here the CDR3 reads CASSLGRELTYEQYF. The DNA of the CDR3 is TGTGCCAGCAGCTTAGGTCGGGAATTGACCTACGAGCAGTACTTC.

The chain links TRBV5-1 to TRBJ2-2, with D possibly being TRBD1 or TRBD2 (7 bases each). V dropped 0 bases and J dropped 5 bases, with 17 bases sitting between them. This CDR3 comprises 17 residues. Germline CDR1 reads SGHRS; CDR2 reads YFSETQ. The CDR3 loop is CASSLEPGGASTGELFF. CDR3 DNA: TGCGCCAGCAGCTTGGAACCAGGGGGGGCTTCGACCGGGGAGCTGTTTTTT.

This clone occurred once. The chain uses TRBV7-2 and TRBJ2-7, with a possible D match to TRBD1 (6 bases). Trimming took off 9 bases at V and 4 bases at J, with 22 bases between the two ends. From germline, CDR1 is SGHTA and CDR2 FQGNSA. The CDR3 length is 15 residues. CDR3 protein: CASMTTGTWIYEQYF. The CDR3 DNA follows: TGTGCCAGTATGACGACCGGGACATGGATTTACGAGCAGTACTTC.

This clone has more than one count but fewer than ten. This rearrangement joins TRBV7-9 to TRBJ2-6; D is ambiguous. The CDR3 length is 13 residues. The germline V gene encodes CDR1 SEHNR and CDR2 FQNEAQ (reference sequence). V gave up 1 base and J gave up 6 bases, with 4 bases separating them. The DNA of the CDR3 is TGTGCCAGCAGCTTAGAGGTGGCCAACGTCCTGACTTTC. Protein product: CASSLEVANVLTF. Supplemented by reference TRBV7-9 and TRBJ2-6, the full variable domain reads DTGVSQNPRHKITKRGQNVTFRCDPISEHNRLYWYRQTLGQGPEFLTYFQNEAQLEKSRLLSDRFSAERPKGSFSTLEIQRTEQGDSAMYLCASSLEVANVLTFGAGSRLTVL.

This clone was recorded only once. The chain employs TRBV25-1 and TRBJ2-3; no definite D call. The length of the CDR3 is 13 residues. Trimming took off 1 base at V and 8 bases at J, with 10 bases between the two ends. Germline CDR1 is MGHDK and CDR2 is SYGVNS. CDR3 in amino acids: CASSESGVRTQYF. CDR3 DNA sequence: TGTGCCAGCAGTGAATCCGGAGTCCGTACGCAGTATTTT.

This chain links TRBV12-5 with TRBJ2-3; tentatively, D is TRBD1 or TRBD2 (6 bases each). Germline CDR1 and CDR2: LGHNT and FRNRAP. The CDR3 loop spans 15 amino acids. Trimming took off 4 bases at V and 0 bases at J, with 11 bases between the two ends. DNA of the CDR3: TGTGCTAGTGGTTCAGGGGAGGTCAGCACAGATACGCAGTATTTT. Protein product: CASGSGEVSTDTQYF.

The chain links TRBV4-3 to TRBJ2-3; maybe TRBD2 (5 bases). CDR1 and CDR2 (germline): LGHNA, YSLEER. There are 16 residues in the CDR3. Trimming took off 0 bases at V and 0 bases at J, with 10 bases between the two ends. The CDR3 sequence: CASSQESGASTDTQYF. CDR3 DNA: TGCGCCAGCAGCCAAGAGAGCGGCGCCAGCACAGATACGCAGTATTTT.

This clone was seen more than once but under ten times. This chain links TRBV5-4 with TRBJ2-1; D is unclear. V was shortened by 4 bases and J by 1 base, with 12 bases between the two germline ends. The CDR3 contains 15 residues. Germline V lookup: CDR1 SGHNT, CDR2 YYREEE (reference sequence). For the CDR3, the DNA is TGTGCCAGCAGCCCTTCTCCCCTATCCTACAATGAGCAGTTCTTC. Protein product: CASSPSPLSYNEQFF.

This chain joins TRBV15 and TRBJ1-5; 8 bases agree with TRBD1. The trim removed 4 bases at V and 3 bases at J, leaving 8 bases unmatched. CDR3 size: 16 residues. From germline, CDR1 is LNHNV and CDR2 YYDKDF (reference sequence). The CDR3 DNA follows: TGTGCCACCAGCACCCCAGGACAGGGCGACAATCAGCCCCAGCATTTT. As protein: CATSTPGQGDNQPQHF.

This clone turned up a few times. The V and J genes are TRBV5-4 and TRBJ2-2; TRBD2 might be the D (5 bases). The CDR3 contains 14 residues. V was cut by 3 bases and J by 2 bases, with 8 bases left in between. CDR1 and CDR2 (germline): SGHNT, YYREEE (reference sequence). This CDR3 is CASSSLANTGELFF. CDR3 nucleotides: TGTGCCAGCAGCTCTCTAGCAAACACCGGGGAGCTGTTTTTT.

This clone was counted between two and nine times. V is TRBV7-2 and J is TRBJ2-2; no definite D call. Germline V gene lookup returns CDR1 SGHTA and CDR2 FQGNSA. The CDR3 consists of 11 residues. V was trimmed by 4 bases and J by 6 bases, leaving 3 bases between them. In DNA form, the CDR3 reads TGTGCCAGCAGCTACCCCGGGGAGCTGTTTTTT. Its protein is CASSYPGELFF.

Points on this clone: Other DNA sequences in the sample encode the same CDR3. The J gene is TRBJ1-1, the V gene TRBV7-2, with D unresolved. The CDR3 spans 13 residues. V was trimmed by 3 bases and J by 1 base, leaving 6 bases between them. Germline values: CDR1 SGHTA, CDR2 FQGNSA. CDR3 sequence reads: CASSLGRNTEAFF. The DNA for the CDR3 is TGTGCCAGCAGCTTGGGGAGGAACACTGAAGCTTTCTTT.

This clone was seen a few times. This chain connects TRBV10-3 to TRBJ2-5, with 7 bases identical to TRBD2. CDR3 length: 15 amino acids. CDR1 is ENHRY and CDR2 is SYGVKD in the germline V gene. J was trimmed by 1 base and V by 3 bases; bases with no gene match: 5. The CDR3, as DNA: TGTGCCATCAGTGATCTTGGCGGGGGCCAAGAGACCCAGTACTTC. This codes for CAISDLGGGQETQYF.